Each of the 10 T cell receptor beta chains below was sequenced from the same sample in a study of T cell changes during pregnancy in multiple sclerosis. Produced via immunoSEQ multiplex PCR; TCRdb's table is partial and in-frame only. Here the sample spans about 59,000 clones, less than 95% being singletons. Sample: CD8+ T cells from peripheral blood mononuclear cells, taken after pregnancy. The source of these receptors is a female donor with multiple sclerosis, enrolled in a pregnancy study.

This chain links TRBV7-9 with TRBJ1-2; D ambiguous. Trimming took off 7 bases at V and 1 base at J, with 13 bases between the two ends. Germline loops: CDR1 SEHNR, CDR2 FQNEAQ (reference sequence). The CDR3 contains 14 residues. The CDR3 sequence is CASTPGSINYGYTF. In nucleotides, the CDR3 is TGTGCCAGCACCCCAGGAAGCATTAACTATGGCTACACCTTC.

This chain links TRBV9 with TRBJ1-1; maybe TRBD1 (6 bases). The V end was cut by 3 bases, the J end by 8 bases, with 17 bases between. This CDR3 has 14 residues. CDR1 SGDLS and CDR2 YYNGEE come from the germline V gene. The CDR3 bases are TGTGCCAGCAGCGCCCCCGGGACAAGTCTAGAAGCTTTCTTT. This gives the protein CASSAPGTSLEAFF.

This chain links TRBV7-3 with TRBJ2-7; D may be TRBD1 (5 bases). V lost 5 bases and J 5 bases, leaving 16 bases between the germline ends. Per germline, CDR1 SGHTA and CDR2 FQGTGA. The CDR3 is 14 residues long. The CDR3 DNA reads TGTGCCAGCAGCCCCCGCCAGGGTGCGAACGAGCAGTACTTC. It encodes CASSPRQGANEQYF.

The CDR3 DNA reads TGCGCCAGCAGTCAACCGGGACAGGGTGACACTGAAGCTTTCTTT. Its translation is CASSQPGQGDTEAFF. The chain has TRBV23-1 and TRBJ1-1; 9 bases are a match to TRBD1. TRBV23-1 is marked as an open reading frame, function uncertain. After removal of 2 bases from V and 3 bases from J, the junction contained 4 bases not matched to a gene. The CDR3 is 15 residues long.

The CDR3 nucleotides read TGTGCCAGCTACAGGGGGCTAGGAGAGACCCAGTACTTC. Its protein is CASYRGLGETQYF. This sequence joins TRBV2 and TRBJ2-5; 9 nucleotides align to TRBD1. The CDR3 spans 13 residues. V gave up 8 bases and J gave up 4 bases; unmatched junction bases: 5. CDR1 is SNHLY, CDR2 FYNNEI, per germline.

This chain connects TRBV19 to TRBJ2-5; TRBD2 might be the D (5 bases). Trimming took 10 bases from V and 7 from J, leaving 16 bases between them. CDR3 length: 12 amino acids. Germline assignment: CDR1 LNHDA and CDR2 SQIVND (reference sequence). CDR3 sequence: CATLGGRMTQYF. The CDR3 nucleotides are TGTGCCACCCTTGGTGGGAGAATGACCCAGTACTTC.

The sample holds one count of this clone. V is TRBV28 and J is TRBJ2-6, with TRBD2 as a possible D gene (5 bases). The germline V gene has CDR1 MDHEN and CDR2 SYDVKM. The V gene lost 2 bases and the J gene lost 0 bases, with 8 bases spanning the gap. The CDR3 loop spans 16 amino acids. CDR3 in DNA: TGTGCCAGCAGTTTAGGTGGGAGCTCTGGGGCCAACGTCCTGACTTTC. Protein product: CASSLGGSSGANVLTF.

This chain joins TRBV19 and TRBJ1-1; tentative D call: TRBD1 (5 bases). This CDR3 is built from 13 residues. V gave up 3 bases and J gave up 1 base, with 6 bases separating them. Germline CDR1 reads LNHDA; CDR2 reads SQIVND (reference sequence). Here the CDR3 DNA reads TGTGCCAGTAGTATTCAGGGGAACACTGAAGCTTTCTTT. Its translation is CASSIQGNTEAFF. Looking up the rest from reference TRBV19 and TRBJ1-1 gives the full variable domain: DGGITQSPKYLFRKEGQNVTLSCEQNLNHDAMYWYRQDPGQGLRLIYYSQIVNDFQKGDIAEGYSVSREKKESFPLTVTSAQKNPTAFYLCASSIQGNTEAFFGQGTRLTVV.

The chain combines TRBV27 with TRBJ2-7, with 7 bases that match TRBD2. This CDR3 contains 15 residues. V dropped 0 bases and J dropped 2; count of bases not matched to a gene: 4. Looked up from germline, CDR1 is MNHEY and CDR2 is SMNVEV (reference sequence). The CDR3 protein is CASSLSGGGTYEQYF. In DNA form, the CDR3 reads TGTGCCAGCAGTTTATCCGGCGGGGGAACCTACGAGCAGTACTTC.

The genes are TRBV14 and TRBJ2-7; D perhaps matches TRBD2 (6 bases). This CDR3 has 17 residues. The V end lost 3 bases, the J end lost 0 bases, and 18 bases lay between the germline ends. The germline CDR1 and CDR2 sequences are SGHDN and FVKESK. CDR3: CASSHGPRGFNSYEQYF. Here the CDR3 DNA reads TGTGCCAGCAGCCACGGTCCACGGGGGTTTAACTCCTACGAGCAGTACTTC.